This TCR beta chain was sequenced in a study of OX40 agonist ivuxolimab in advanced cancers. Study-wide context: Head and neck, renal cell, melanoma or hepatocellular carcinoma were the cancers that dose-escalation patients had.

Study results and limitations: At doses 0.1 to 3.0 mg/kg, CD4+ and CD8+ clones expanded. The work left the antigen specificity of expanded peripheral T cells undetermined.

Worth noting for this clone: What it binds is unknown.

TCRdb's copy holds only in-frame clones and misses some; the assay was immunoSEQ multiplex PCR. The table shows fewer than 70,000 clones, with roughly 80% occurring only once. The sequenced sample was CD4+ or CD8+ T cells sorted from blood, obtained in a trial of the OX40 agonist ivuxolimab. The receptor's source is an adult with an advanced solid tumor such as melanoma, head and neck, liver or kidney cancer.

The CDR3 sequence is CASSYSAPGNTEAFF. In DNA, the CDR3 is TGTGCCAGCAGTTACTCCGCACCCGGTAACACTGAAGCTTTCTTT. V usage is TRBV6-5 and J usage is TRBJ1-1, with unresolved D. The CDR3 extends over 15 amino acids. Between the trimmed V and J ends, which lost 0 bases and 2 bases, there was a span of 10 bases. Germline-derived CDR1 and CDR2 are MNHEY and SVGAGI.